A selection of T cell receptor beta chains follows, all from one sample in a study of shared clonotypes between healthy human individuals. Sequencing was performed with immunoSEQ multiplex PCR; in TCRdb, only in-frame clones are kept and a portion is missing. The data show about 1.5 million clones, with approximately 98% seen just once and about 0.45% held by the top ten. Specimen: naive CD4+ T cells sorted from blood. The receptors come from a man aged 25 to 40 in good health. Both conserved end residues are trimmed from each CDR3. Fields, in order: V gene, CDR3 protein.

TRBV5-4 ASSLALGFGTDTQY
TRBV6-4 ARKGQKEDEQF
TRBV28 ASSGDSTNYGYT
TRBV11-2 ASRARDGGSGVRNEQF
TRBV5-4 ASSTAASELYGYT
TRBV19 ASTDPPAGRGNEQF
TRBV29-1 SASGGGRQYEQY
TRBV5-4 ASRTPGRTNEKLF
TRBV5-1 ASSLTGTVYEQY
TRBV10-1 ASSGLGAGGPSNSYNEQF
TRBV15 ATSRGELAGDLTDTQY
TRBV18 ASSPLITGGYETQY
TRBV19 ASSMGRGQGEQY
TRBV11-2 ASSYRTSGSNEQF
TRBV9 ASSVDGGRVGNEQF
TRBV5-5 ASSPEPNTIY
TRBV5-1 ASSNGAGGGETQY
TRBV28 ASSGHLAGLSGNTIY
TRBV19 ASNKGQGANTGELF
TRBV7-9 ASSLDMGGGTEAF
TRBV5-1 ASSSAGGTYEQY
TRBV27 ASSRGTSGRASYNEQF
TRBV7-2 ASSPGSYEQY
TRBV5-4 ASSLDTNTEAF
TRBV28 ASRTGGALNEQY
TRBV30 ACSLGAINEKLF
TRBV29-1 SVVRQGGKLF
TRBV18 ASSPWTSGDIYEQY
TRBV6-1 ASSRLAGGSNEQF
TRBV7-3 ASSLTGRYNEQF
TRBV15 ATSRVPSMNTEAF
TRBV19 ASSIRTGLYEQY